Below, 25 T cell receptor beta chains from the same sample are listed, as sequenced in a study of T cell changes during pregnancy in multiple sclerosis. Sequenced by immunoSEQ multiplex PCR; TCRdb stores in-frame clones only, minus some. The sample carries approximately 99,000 clones, 85% to 95% recorded once. Here the sequenced sample was peripheral blood, taken after pregnancy. The receptor source for this set is a female donor with multiple sclerosis, enrolled in a pregnancy study.

The chain uses TRBV30 and TRBJ2-3, with a weak D call TRBD2 (6 bases). This CDR3 region has 13 residues. Germline V CDR1 and CDR2: GTSNPN, SVGIG (reference sequence). V lost 5 bases to trimming and J lost 2 bases, with 11 bases between them. CDR3 loop: CAWGGVATDTQYF. For the CDR3, the DNA is TGTGCCTGGGGCGGGGTTGCCACAGATACGCAGTATTTT.

The rearrangement links TRBV29-1 to TRBJ2-7; a weak D match, TRBD1 (6 bases). The CDR3 is made up of 12 amino acids. Trimming took off 0 bases at V and 11 bases at J, with 14 bases between the two ends. CDR1 and CDR2 (germline): SQVTM, ANQGSEA. The CDR3 bases are TGCAGCGTTGAAGAGGGGGCCTCAAGAGAGTACTTC. Translating gives CSVEEGASREYF.

The J gene is TRBJ2-1, the V gene TRBV7-8; 9 positions match TRBD2. CDR3 length: 16 amino acids. Germline-derived CDR1 and CDR2 are SGHVS and FQNEAQ. The V segment lost 4 bases and the J segment 7 bases; nucleotides outside the gene matches: 11. CDR3 region: CASSSFRAGGRNEQFF. The CDR3 DNA reads TGTGCCAGCAGCTCATTCAGGGCGGGAGGGCGGAATGAGCAGTTCTTC.

The J gene is TRBJ2-1, the V gene TRBV9; 8 bases are shared with TRBD1. Trimming at V came to 0 bases and at J to 5 bases, leaving 4 bases not matched to a gene. This CDR3 spans 15 amino acids. The germline CDR1 and CDR2 sequences are SGDLS and YYNGEE. CDR3 loop: CASSVVRTGNNEQFF. In DNA, the CDR3 is TGTGCCAGCAGCGTAGTTCGGACAGGGAACAATGAGCAGTTCTTC.

CDR3 region: CASSRDNDPSRDIQYF. DNA for the CDR3: TGCGCCAGCAGTCGGGACAACGATCCTTCAAGGGACATTCAGTACTTC. V gene TRBV23-1 combines with J gene TRBJ2-4, with D possibly matching TRBD1 (6 bases). TRBV23-1 is an ORF, with its function uncertain. Trimming removed 4 bases at V and 8 bases at J, with 21 bases between. This CDR3 is built from 16 residues.

The chain links TRBV27 to TRBJ2-1; 7 positions agree with TRBD2. V was pared by 2 bases and J by 6 bases, with 22 bases of the junction left unmatched. CDR1 and CDR2 from the germline V gene are MNHEY and SMNVEV (reference sequence). The CDR3 consists of 20 residues. This CDR3 reads CASSLVSGRQWQSGANEQFF. CDR3 in DNA: TGTGCCAGCAGTTTAGTATCCGGGAGGCAATGGCAGAGTGGAGCCAATGAGCAGTTCTTC.

The chain carries TRBV7-6 and TRBJ1-5, with D perhaps TRBD1 (5 bases). Looked up from germline, CDR1 is SGHVS and CDR2 is FNYEAQ. This CDR3 spans 14 amino acids. V gave up 0 bases and J gave up 9 bases, with 12 bases separating them. The CDR3: CASSLAGMGGPQHF. The CDR3 DNA is TGTGCCAGCAGCTTAGCAGGGATGGGGGGGCCCCAGCATTTT.

CDR3 residues: CASSQYSGIEGTDTQYF. The CDR3 DNA reads TGTGCCAGCAGCCAATATAGCGGGATAGAGGGCACAGATACGCAGTATTTT. The chain recombines TRBV13 with TRBJ2-3; 8 bases match TRBD2. This CDR3 spans 17 amino acids. V was pared by 5 bases and J by 1 base, with 11 bases of the junction left unmatched. Germline V CDR1 and CDR2: PRHDT, FYEKMQ (reference sequence). The variable domain in full, completed from reference TRBV13 and TRBJ2-3, reads AAGVIQSPRHLIKEKRETATLKCYPIPRHDTVYWYQQGPGQDPQFLISFYEKMQSDKGSIPDRFSAQQFSDYHSELNMSSLELGDSALYFCASSQYSGIEGTDTQYFGPGTRLTVL.

V gene TRBV30 combines with J gene TRBJ1-5, with D tentatively TRBD1 (6 bases). The CDR3 consists of 15 residues. Germline V gene data show CDR1 as GTSNPN and CDR2 as SVGIG (reference sequence). The V end lost 2 bases, the J end lost 7 bases, and 18 bases lay between the germline ends. CDR3 region: CAWSMTNRVSQPQHF. The CDR3 DNA sequence: TGTGCCTGGAGTATGACTAACAGGGTTTCACAGCCCCAGCATTTT. Full variable domain (rest looked up from reference TRBV30 and TRBJ1-5): SQTIHQWPATLVQPVGSPLSLECTVEGTSNPNLYWYRQAAGRGLQLLFYSVGIGQISSEVPQNLSASRPQDRQFILSSKKLLLSDSGFYLCAWSMTNRVSQPQHFGDGTRLSIL.

This clone appeared a single time. The chain couples TRBV15 to TRBJ1-1, with D perhaps matching TRBD1 (5 bases). Trimming removed 8 bases from V and 0 bases from J, with 10 bases in between. Germline loops: CDR1 LNHNV, CDR2 YYDKDF (reference sequence). The CDR3 runs to 13 residues. CDR3 sequence reads: CATLDNMNTEAFF. The CDR3 DNA reads TGTGCCACCTTGGACAACATGAACACTGAAGCTTTCTTT.

The V and J genes are TRBV18 and TRBJ2-1, with D hard to call. Per the germline V gene, CDR1 is KGHSH and CDR2 is LQKENI. Trimming cost V 4 bases and J 6 bases, with 10 bases left between them. The CDR3 is 13 amino acids. CDR3 loop: CASSLTPVNEQFF. The CDR3 nucleotides are TGTGCCAGCTCACTTACACCCGTCAATGAGCAGTTCTTC. Based on the CDR3 plus reference TRBV18 and TRBJ2-1, the full variable domain is NAGVMQNPRHLVRRRGQEARLRCSPMKGHSHVYWYRQLPEEGLKFMVYLQKENIIDESGMPKERFSAEFPKEGPSILRIQQVVRGDSAAYFCASSLTPVNEQFFGPGTRLTVL.

The chain joins TRBV19 to TRBJ2-7, with TRBD2 matching 9 bases. There are 14 residues in the CDR3. The ends lost 3 bases at V and 0 bases at J; junction bases unmatched: 0. CDR1 is LNHDA and CDR2 is SQIVND in the germline V gene (reference sequence). CDR3 sequence (DNA): TGTGCCAGTAGTATGGGACTAGCCTCCTACGAGCAGTACTTC. Protein: CASSMGLASYEQYF.

The rearrangement uses TRBV11-2 and TRBJ2-7; TRBD2 matches at 8 bases. With V trimmed by 5 bases and J by 2 bases, 5 bases remained unmatched. Germline assignment: CDR1 SGHAT and CDR2 FQNNGV. The CDR3 is 14 residues long. CDR3 DNA sequence: TGTGCCAGCAGCCCAACTAGCGGCACCTACGAGCAGTACTTC. Amino acid sequence: CASSPTSGTYEQYF.

The chain combines TRBV19 with TRBJ2-1, with a tentative D call TRBD1 (5 bases). V lost 4 bases to trimming and J lost 5 bases, with 15 bases between them. The CDR3 has 15 amino acids. Germline CDR1 and CDR2: LNHDA and SQIVND (reference sequence). The CDR3 DNA sequence: TGTGCCAGTAGTAGGTTCGTTGACAGCGACAATGAGCAGTTCTTC. It codes for CASSRFVDSDNEQFF.

The V gene is TRBV7-9, the J gene TRBJ2-7; D unresolved. The CDR3 length is 14 residues. Deletions cut 5 bases from V and 6 bases from J, with 17 bases between. CDR1 and CDR2 from the germline V gene are SEHNR and FQNEAQ (reference sequence). CDR3 amino acids: CASSAKPTPGEQYF. The CDR3 nucleotides read TGTGCCAGCAGCGCGAAGCCTACCCCAGGCGAGCAGTACTTC.

This sequence joins TRBV2 and TRBJ2-1; D is perhaps TRBD2 (5 bases). The CDR3 loop spans 13 amino acids. The germline CDR1 and CDR2 sequences are SNHLY and FYNNEI. Trimming shortened V by 3 bases and J by 3 bases, and 6 bases separated the two germline ends. In DNA, the CDR3 is TGTGCCAGCAGTGATACTAGCTACAATGAGCAGTTCTTC. Its protein product is CASSDTSYNEQFF.

The genes are TRBV6-4 and TRBJ2-2, with D tentatively TRBD2 (5 bases). V gave up 0 bases and J gave up 5 bases, with 7 bases separating them. This CDR3 has 14 amino acids. The germline V gene encodes CDR1 MRHNA and CDR2 SNTAGT. As DNA, the CDR3 is TGTGCCAGCAGTGACTCTCCGGGAACCGGGGAGCTGTTTTTT. This sequence encodes CASSDSPGTGELFF.

Note on this clone: Other DNA sequences within the sample encode an identical CDR3. This rearrangement joins TRBV15 to TRBJ2-3, with 11 bases fitting TRBD2. CDR3 length equals 16 residues. V was clipped by 3 bases and J by 0 bases; unmatched bases: 2. The germline gives CDR1 LNHNV, CDR2 YYDKDF (reference sequence). Here the CDR3 reads CATSRGTSGSTDTQYF. Written as DNA, the CDR3 is TGTGCCACCAGCAGGGGGACTAGCGGTAGCACAGATACGCAGTATTTT.

The J gene is TRBJ1-5, the V gene TRBV2; 8 bases match TRBD1. J gave up 0 bases and V 6 bases, and 10 bases lay outside the gene matches. Per the germline V gene, CDR1 is SNHLY and CDR2 is FYNNEI. This CDR3 has 17 amino acids. The CDR3 coding sequence is TGTGCCAGCAGCGCCGGGACAGGATCTTATAGCAATCAGCCCCAGCATTTT. It yields the protein CASSAGTGSYSNQPQHF. The entire variable domain, with the rest obtained from reference TRBV2 and TRBJ1-5, is as follows: EPEVTQTPSHQVTQMGQEVILRCVPISNHLYFYWYRQILGQKVEFLVSFYNNEISEKSEIFDDQFSVERPDGSNFTLKIRSTKLEDSAMYFCASSAGTGSYSNQPQHFGDGTRLSIL.

The sample holds one count of this clone. This chain links TRBV4-1 with TRBJ2-3; 8 positions match TRBD1. Germline CDR1 is MGHRA and CDR2 is YSYEKL. This CDR3 comprises 15 residues. With V trimmed by 1 base and J by 6 bases, 6 bases remained unmatched. The CDR3 loop reads CASSQGTGMGDTQYF. CDR3 DNA: TGCGCCAGCAGCCAAGGGACAGGGATGGGGGATACGCAGTATTTT.

This clone was recorded only once. The CDR3 nucleotides are TGTGCCAGCAAGAATCACAGCGGGAGGGCTACCGGGGAGCTGTTTTTT. The encoded protein is CASKNHSGRATGELFF. This sequence joins TRBV2 and TRBJ2-2; 10 bases map to TRBD2. The V segment lost 7 bases and the J segment 5 bases; nucleotides outside the gene matches: 10. The CDR3 consists of 16 residues. The germline gives CDR1 SNHLY, CDR2 FYNNEI.

The chain recombines TRBV11-3 with TRBJ2-3; tentatively, D is TRBD2 (5 bases). In germline, CDR1 is SGHNT, CDR2 YENEEA. This CDR3 has 13 amino acids. Trimming removed 5 bases at V and 3 bases at J, with 9 bases between. CDR3 DNA sequence: TGTGCCAGCAGCAGCCGAGGGACAGATACGCAGTATTTT. Protein product: CASSSRGTDTQYF.

The chain recombines TRBV5-1 with TRBJ2-1; 7 nucleotides line up with TRBD2. Trimming at V came to 4 bases and at J to 2 bases, leaving 9 bases not matched to a gene. Germline V gives CDR1 SGHRS, CDR2 YFSETQ. The CDR3 runs 16 residues. This CDR3 reads CASSPTSVTPYNEQFF. CDR3 nucleotides: TGCGCCAGCAGCCCTACTAGCGTAACTCCCTACAATGAGCAGTTCTTC.

The CDR3 DNA sequence: TGTGCCAGCCGGTCAAATGGTGGGCAGGTCTTTGAAAAACTGTTTTTT. The encoded protein is CASRSNGGQVFEKLFF. The V gene is TRBV2, the J gene TRBJ1-4; no firm D call. The CDR3 is 16 residues long. V dropped 8 bases and J dropped 7 bases, with 23 bases sitting between them. Germline CDR1 and CDR2: SNHLY and FYNNEI. The whole variable domain, filled in from reference TRBV2 and TRBJ1-4, reads EPEVTQTPSHQVTQMGQEVILRCVPISNHLYFYWYRQILGQKVEFLVSFYNNEISEKSEIFDDQFSVERPDGSNFTLKIRSTKLEDSAMYFCASRSNGGQVFEKLFFGSGTQLSVL.

The chain recombines TRBV7-2 with TRBJ2-7; 12 bases are shared with TRBD2. V shed 6 bases and J 3 bases; nucleotides not matched to a gene: 3. This CDR3 is 14 amino acids long. Germline lookup yields CDR1 SGHTA and CDR2 FQGNSA. CDR3 region: CASSPTSGSYEQYF. As DNA, the CDR3 is TGTGCCAGCAGTCCGACTAGCGGGAGCTACGAGCAGTACTTC.